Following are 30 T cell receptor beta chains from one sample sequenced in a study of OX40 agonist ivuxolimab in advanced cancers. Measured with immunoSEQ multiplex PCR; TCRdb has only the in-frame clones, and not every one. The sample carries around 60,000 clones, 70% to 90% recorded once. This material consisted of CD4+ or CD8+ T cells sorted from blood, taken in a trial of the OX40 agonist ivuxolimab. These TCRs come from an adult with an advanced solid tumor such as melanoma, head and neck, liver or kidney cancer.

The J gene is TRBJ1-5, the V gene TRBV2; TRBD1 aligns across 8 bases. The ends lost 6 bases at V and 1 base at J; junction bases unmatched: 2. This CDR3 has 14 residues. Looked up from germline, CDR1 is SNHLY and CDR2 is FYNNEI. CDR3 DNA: TGTGCCAGCAGGGACAGGGTCAGCAATCAGCCCCAGCATTTT. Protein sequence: CASRDRVSNQPQHF. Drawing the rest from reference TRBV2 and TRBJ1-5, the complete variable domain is EPEVTQTPSHQVTQMGQEVILRCVPISNHLYFYWYRQILGQKVEFLVSFYNNEISEKSEIFDDQFSVERPDGSNFTLKIRSTKLEDSAMYFCASRDRVSNQPQHFGDGTRLSIL.

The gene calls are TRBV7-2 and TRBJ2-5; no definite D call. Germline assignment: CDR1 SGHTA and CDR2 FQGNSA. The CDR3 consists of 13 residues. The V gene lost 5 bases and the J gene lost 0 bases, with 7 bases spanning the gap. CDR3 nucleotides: TGTGCCAGCAGCCGGAGTAACCAAGAGACCCAGTACTTC. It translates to CASSRSNQETQYF.

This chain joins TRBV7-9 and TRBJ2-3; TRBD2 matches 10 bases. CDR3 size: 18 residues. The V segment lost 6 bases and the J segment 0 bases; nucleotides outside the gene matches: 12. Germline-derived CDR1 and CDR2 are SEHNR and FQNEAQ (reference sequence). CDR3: CASSTLAGTRASTDTQYF. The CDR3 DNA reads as TGTGCCAGCAGTACACTAGCGGGAACCCGTGCTAGCACAGATACGCAGTATTTT.

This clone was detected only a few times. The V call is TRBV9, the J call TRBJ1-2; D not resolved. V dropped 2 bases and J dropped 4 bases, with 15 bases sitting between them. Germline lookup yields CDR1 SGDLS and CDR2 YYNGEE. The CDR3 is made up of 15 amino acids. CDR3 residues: CASSVTPGDVYGYTF. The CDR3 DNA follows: TGTGCCAGCAGCGTCACTCCGGGCGATGTCTATGGCTACACCTTC.

For the CDR3, the DNA is TGCGCCAGCAGCCAAGACCCCCCTTATGGCTACACCTTC. This encodes CASSQDPPYGYTF. The V and J genes are TRBV4-1 and TRBJ1-2; no clear D. The germline V gene encodes CDR1 MGHRA and CDR2 YSYEKL. This CDR3 comprises 13 residues. Trimming shortened V by 0 bases and J by 5 bases, and 7 bases separated the two germline ends.

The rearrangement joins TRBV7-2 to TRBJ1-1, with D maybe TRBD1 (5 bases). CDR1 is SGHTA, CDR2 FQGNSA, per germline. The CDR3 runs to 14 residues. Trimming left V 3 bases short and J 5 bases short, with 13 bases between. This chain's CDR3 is CASSFQGGGTEAFF. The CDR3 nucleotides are TGTGCCAGCAGCTTCCAGGGCGGAGGGACTGAAGCTTTCTTT. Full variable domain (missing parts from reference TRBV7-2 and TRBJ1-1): GAGVSQSPSNKVTEKGKDVELRCDPISGHTALYWYRQSLGQGLEFLIYFQGNSAPDKSGLPSDRFSAERTGGSVSTLTIQRTQQEDSAVYLCASSFQGGGTEAFFGQGTRLTVV.

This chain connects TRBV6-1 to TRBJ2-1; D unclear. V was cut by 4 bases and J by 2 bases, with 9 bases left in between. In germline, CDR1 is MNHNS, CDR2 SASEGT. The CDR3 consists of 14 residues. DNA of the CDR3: TGTGCCAGCAGTGTCAGAGAGACCTACAATGAGCAGTTCTTC. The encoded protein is CASSVRETYNEQFF.

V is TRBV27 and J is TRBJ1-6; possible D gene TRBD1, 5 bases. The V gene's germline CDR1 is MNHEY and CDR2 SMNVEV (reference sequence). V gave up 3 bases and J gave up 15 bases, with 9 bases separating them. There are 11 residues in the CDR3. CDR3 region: CASSLGGLLHF. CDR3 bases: TGTGCCAGCAGTTTGGGGGGACTCCTCCACTTT.

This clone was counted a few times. CDR3: CSVEVAGKPYGYTF. The CDR3 nucleotides read TGCAGCGTTGAAGTTGCCGGCAAACCCTATGGCTACACCTTC. This sequence joins TRBV29-1 and TRBJ1-2; D remains unclear. The CDR3 extends over 14 amino acids. Trimming took 1 base from V and 4 from J, leaving 13 bases between them. From germline, CDR1 is SQVTM and CDR2 ANQGSEA.

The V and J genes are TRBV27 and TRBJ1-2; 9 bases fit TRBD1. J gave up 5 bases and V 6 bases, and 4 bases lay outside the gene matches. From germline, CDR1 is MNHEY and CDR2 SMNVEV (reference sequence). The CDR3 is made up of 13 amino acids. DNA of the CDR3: TGTGCCAGCAGCTCCGGACAGGGGTATGGCTACACCTTC. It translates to CASSSGQGYGYTF.

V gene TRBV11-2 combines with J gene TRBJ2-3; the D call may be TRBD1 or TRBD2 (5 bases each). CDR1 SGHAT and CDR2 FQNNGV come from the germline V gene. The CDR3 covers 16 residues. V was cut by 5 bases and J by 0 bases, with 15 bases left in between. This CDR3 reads CASSPWDESSTDTQYF. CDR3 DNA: TGTGCCAGCAGCCCCTGGGACGAGTCTAGCACAGATACGCAGTATTTT.

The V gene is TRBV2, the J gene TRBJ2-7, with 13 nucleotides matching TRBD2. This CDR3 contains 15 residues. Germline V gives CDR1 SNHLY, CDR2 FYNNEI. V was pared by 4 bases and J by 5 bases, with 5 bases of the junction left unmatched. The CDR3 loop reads CASSGTSGRGNEQYF. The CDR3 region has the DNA TGTGCCAGCAGTGGGACTAGCGGGAGAGGCAACGAGCAGTACTTC.

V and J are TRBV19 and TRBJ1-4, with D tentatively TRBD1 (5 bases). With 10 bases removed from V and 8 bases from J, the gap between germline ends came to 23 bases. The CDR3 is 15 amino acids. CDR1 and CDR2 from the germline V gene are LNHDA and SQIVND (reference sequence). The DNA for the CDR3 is TGTGCCACCTCCGGGACCGTCTCTTTCGGGGAAAAACTGTTTTTT. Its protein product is CATSGTVSFGEKLFF.

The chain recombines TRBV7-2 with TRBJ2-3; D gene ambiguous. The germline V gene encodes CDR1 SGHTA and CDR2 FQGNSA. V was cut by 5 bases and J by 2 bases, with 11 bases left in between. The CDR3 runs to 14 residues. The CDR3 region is CASSLLGPTDTQYF. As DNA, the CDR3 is TGTGCCAGCAGCCTGCTAGGGCCCACAGATACGCAGTATTTT.

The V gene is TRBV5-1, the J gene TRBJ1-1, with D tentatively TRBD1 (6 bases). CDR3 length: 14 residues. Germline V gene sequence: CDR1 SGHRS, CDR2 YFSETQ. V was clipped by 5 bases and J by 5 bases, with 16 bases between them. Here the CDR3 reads CASSFTGGGTEAFF. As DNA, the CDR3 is TGCGCCAGCAGTTTCACAGGAGGGGGAACTGAAGCTTTCTTT.

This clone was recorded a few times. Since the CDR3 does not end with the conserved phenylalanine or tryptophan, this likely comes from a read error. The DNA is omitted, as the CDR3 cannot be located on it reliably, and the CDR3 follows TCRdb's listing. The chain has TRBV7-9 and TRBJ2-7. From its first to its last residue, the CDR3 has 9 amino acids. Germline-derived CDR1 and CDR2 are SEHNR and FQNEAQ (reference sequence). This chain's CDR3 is CASRITVGL.

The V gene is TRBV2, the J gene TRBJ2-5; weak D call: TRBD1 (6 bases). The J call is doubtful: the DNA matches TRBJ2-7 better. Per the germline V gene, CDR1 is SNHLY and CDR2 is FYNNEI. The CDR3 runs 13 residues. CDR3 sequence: CASSEGTVREQYF. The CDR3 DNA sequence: TGTGCCAGCAGTGAAGGGACAGTCCGCGAGCAGTACTTC.

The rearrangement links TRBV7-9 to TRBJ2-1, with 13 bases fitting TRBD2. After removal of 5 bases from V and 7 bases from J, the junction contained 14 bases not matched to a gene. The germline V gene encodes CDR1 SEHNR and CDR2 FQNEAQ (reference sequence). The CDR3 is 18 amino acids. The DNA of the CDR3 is TGTGCCAGCAGCCCCGGGGCTCGGACTAGCGGGAGAACGAATGAGCAGTTCTTC. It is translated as CASSPGARTSGRTNEQFF.

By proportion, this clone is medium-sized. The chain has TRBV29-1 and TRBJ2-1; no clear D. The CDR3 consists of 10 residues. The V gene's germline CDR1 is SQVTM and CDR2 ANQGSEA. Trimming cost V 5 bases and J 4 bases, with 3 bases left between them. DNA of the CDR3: TGCAGCGTTCTGTACAATGAGCAGTTCTTC. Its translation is CSVLYNEQFF.

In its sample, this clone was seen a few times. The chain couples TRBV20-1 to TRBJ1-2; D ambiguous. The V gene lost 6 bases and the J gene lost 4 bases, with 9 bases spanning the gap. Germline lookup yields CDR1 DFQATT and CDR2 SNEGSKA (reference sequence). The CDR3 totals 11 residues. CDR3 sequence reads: CSALVAYGYTF. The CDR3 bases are TGCAGTGCCCTAGTAGCCTATGGCTACACCTTC.

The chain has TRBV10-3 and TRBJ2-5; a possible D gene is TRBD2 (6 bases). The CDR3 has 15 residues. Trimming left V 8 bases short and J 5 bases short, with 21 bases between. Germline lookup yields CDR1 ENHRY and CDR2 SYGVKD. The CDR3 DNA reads TGTGCCATCTCCCCCCTAGCGCCGAGATTGGAGACCCAGTACTTC. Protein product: CAISPLAPRLETQYF.

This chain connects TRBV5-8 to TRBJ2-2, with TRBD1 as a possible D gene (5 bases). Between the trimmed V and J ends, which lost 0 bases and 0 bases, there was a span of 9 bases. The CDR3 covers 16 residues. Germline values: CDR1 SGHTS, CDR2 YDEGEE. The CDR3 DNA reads TGTGCCAGCAGCTTGGGACGGACAACGAACACCGGGGAGCTGTTTTTT. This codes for CASSLGRTTNTGELFF.

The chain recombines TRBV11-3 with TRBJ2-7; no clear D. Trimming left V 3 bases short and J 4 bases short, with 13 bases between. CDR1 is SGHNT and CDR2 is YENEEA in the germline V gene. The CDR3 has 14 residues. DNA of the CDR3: TGTGCCAGCAGCTTTTCGTCGGTGGGATACGAGCAGTACTTC. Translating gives CASSFSSVGYEQYF. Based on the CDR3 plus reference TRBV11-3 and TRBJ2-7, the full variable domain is EAGVVQSPRYKIIEKKQPVAFWCNPISGHNTLYWYLQNLGQGPELLIRYENEEAVDDSQLPKDRFSAERLKGVDSTLKIQPAELGDSAVYLCASSFSSVGYEQYFGPGTRLTVT.

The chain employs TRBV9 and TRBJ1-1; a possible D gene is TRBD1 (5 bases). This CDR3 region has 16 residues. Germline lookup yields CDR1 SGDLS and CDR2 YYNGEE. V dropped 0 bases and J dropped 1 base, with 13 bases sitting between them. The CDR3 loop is CASSVDGGIGNTEAFF. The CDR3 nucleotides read TGTGCCAGCAGCGTAGACGGGGGGATCGGGAACACTGAAGCTTTCTTT.

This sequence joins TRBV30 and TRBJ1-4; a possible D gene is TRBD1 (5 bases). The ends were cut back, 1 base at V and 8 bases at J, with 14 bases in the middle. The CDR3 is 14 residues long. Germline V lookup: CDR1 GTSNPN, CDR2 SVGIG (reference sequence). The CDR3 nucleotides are TGTGCCTGGAGTGGGACATGGGGGGTAGAAAAACTGTTTTTT. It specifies CAWSGTWGVEKLFF. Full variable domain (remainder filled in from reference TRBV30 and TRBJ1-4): SQTIHQWPATLVQPVGSPLSLECTVEGTSNPNLYWYRQAAGRGLQLLFYSVGIGQISSEVPQNLSASRPQDRQFILSSKKLLLSDSGFYLCAWSGTWGVEKLFFGSGTQLSVL.

This CDR3 is CASSSQDGSSYEQYF. The CDR3, as DNA: TGTGCCAGCAGCTCCCAGGACGGAAGCTCCTACGAGCAGTACTTC. The rearrangement joins TRBV7-9 to TRBJ2-7; D is unresolved. Trimming took off 4 bases at V and 0 bases at J, with 13 bases between the two ends. CDR1 is SEHNR and CDR2 is FQNEAQ in the germline V gene (reference sequence). CDR3 length equals 15 residues.

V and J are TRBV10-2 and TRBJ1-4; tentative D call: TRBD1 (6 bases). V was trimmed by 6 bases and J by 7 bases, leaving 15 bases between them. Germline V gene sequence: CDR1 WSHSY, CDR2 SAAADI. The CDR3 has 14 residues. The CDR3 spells CASSTGYRSEKLFF. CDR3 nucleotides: TGCGCCAGCAGCACAGGGTATAGAAGTGAAAAACTGTTTTTT.

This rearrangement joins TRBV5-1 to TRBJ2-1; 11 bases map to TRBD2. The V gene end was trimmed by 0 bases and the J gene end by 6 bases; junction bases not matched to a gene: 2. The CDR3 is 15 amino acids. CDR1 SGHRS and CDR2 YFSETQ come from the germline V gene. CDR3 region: CASSLELAGVNEQFF. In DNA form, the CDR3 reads TGCGCCAGCAGCTTGGAACTAGCGGGAGTCAATGAGCAGTTCTTC.

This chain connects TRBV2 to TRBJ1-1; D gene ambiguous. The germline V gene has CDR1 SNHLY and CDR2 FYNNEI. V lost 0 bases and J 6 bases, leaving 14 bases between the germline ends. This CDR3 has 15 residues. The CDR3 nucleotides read TGTGCCAGCAGTGAAGCGGCGGCAGGCACCCCTGAAGCTTTCTTT. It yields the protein CASSEAAAGTPEAFF.

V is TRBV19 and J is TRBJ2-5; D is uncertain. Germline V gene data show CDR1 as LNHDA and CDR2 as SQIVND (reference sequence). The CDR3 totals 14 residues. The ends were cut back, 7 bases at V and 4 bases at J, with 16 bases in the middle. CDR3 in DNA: TGTGCCAGTAACGGCGACCTGACCCCAGAGACCCAGTACTTC. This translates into CASNGDLTPETQYF.